This record looks at one T cell receptor (beta chain) sequence and its context. Its cognate antigen has yet to be identified. Base qualities were left out, and no much larger clone turns up one base away. The CDR3 contains 14 residues, cysteine and phenylalanine counted. Only the CDR3 part of the read is kept: 42 bases, read in frame from the first base. V loses 8 bases at its end and J loses 2 bases; junction bases beyond the gene matches: 4. CDR1 and CDR2 are read off the germline V gene as SNHLY and FYNNEI. In total, around 600 healthy bone marrow donors made up the cohort. At the time of sampling, all cohort members were nominally healthy, though unrecorded immune exposures were likely present. The donor tested CMV seronegative and was one of the 352 seronegative cohort members. Each donor provided a peripheral blood sample, and peripheral blood mononuclear cells were used for TCR beta sequencing. Genomic DNA was extracted from the blood cell samples with the Qiagen DNeasy Blood Extraction Kit.

The sample belongs to a study of cytomegalovirus exposure and HLA in healthy donors (dated by TCRdb to about 2017). With regard to the full study: According to an earlier analysis of 587 of the donors, 150 million to 200 million T cells yielded some 110 million unique TCR beta sequences and 276 Gb of sequence data. A later analysis re-examined previously published TCR beta repertoires from several hundred donors and added high-resolution HLA genotyping to investigate patterns of TCR occurrence. The study aimed to test whether cataloging public T cell receptors could reveal signatures of past pathogen exposure. A later genetic analysis took genome-wide SNP genotypes for about 65% of the roughly 670 donors and used that subset as a discovery cohort. Besides the first cohort of roughly 640 subjects, a separate validation cohort made up of around 120 different subjects was used. Across approximately 420 genotyped donors of the cohort, an average of about 200,000 unique TCR beta nucleotide sequences per donor were sequenced, and roughly 17% of those sequences were non-productive. Several DR-DQ haplotypes were handled as single units for association and clustering because linkage in the cohort was strong. The study profiled the T cell repertoires of 500 to 800 subjects by immunosequencing and related them to cytomegalovirus serostatus. An early release that covered some 630 HLA-typed donors contained approximately 300 gigabases of sequencing data and 85 million to 100 million unique TCR sequences. An earlier analysis of approximately 580 of the donors used high-throughput TCR beta sequencing to judge whether each TCR beta V gene segment behaved as functional or pseudogenic. Of the roughly 400 genotyped donors, 81% fell in the genetic ancestry cluster associated with self-reported Caucasian donors. To predict cytomegalovirus infection status, the study brought together high-throughput TCR immunosequencing, statistical association of individual TCRs with disease status, and machine learning. HLA typing covered class I and class II loci at four-digit resolution. Donor age, sex, ethnicity and CMV serostatus were collected together with the repertoire data. Typing coverage differed by locus: A, B, C, DRB1 and DQB1 were typed in roughly 620-640 donors, DQA1 in about 550, DPA1 in some 570, and DPB1 in 472. In the later analysis, no new phenotypic data were used to find candidate immune exposures; instead, reliance was placed on TCR beta sequences and their occurrence across donors. All discovery cohort repertoires had been generated using a single sequencing platform.

What the study reported, not specific to this receptor: A group of highly shared sequence variants was considered likely to be a technical artifact of the sequencing pipeline. A later analysis found that TCR association rates varied across HLA loci, with DRB1 alleles showing the most associated TCRs and HLA-C alleles the fewest. Correlated functional status among segregating V segments might reflect linkage disequilibrium, but an unknown experimental factor could not be ruled out. Specific HLA alleles were associated with 15,000 to 20,000 TCR beta sequences at a false discovery rate of 0.05 in a later analysis. The classifier was reported to diagnose cytomegalovirus status with high specificity and sensitivity in both the original and validation cohorts. A further reported finding was that TCR beta sequences accurately predicted the HLA-A and HLA-B alleles for most subjects in the first cohort. A later analysis found that most CMV-associated TCR beta chains appeared HLA-restricted, with HLA associations seemingly driven largely by CMV exposure. This cohort had only TCR beta chains sequenced, and the lack of alpha or paired-chain data limited which features could be detected. Presence/absence analyses assumed roughly uniform sequencing depth across donors, an assumption that may not hold. Most TCR sequences were seen in very few donors, while some public TCRs were found in many individuals. Compared with equally common non-associated chains, HLA-associated TCR beta chains in a later analysis were more clonally expanded and had lower generation probabilities. Because HLA typing was missing for some donors at each locus, association tests included only the typed subset. A few of the identified cytomegalovirus-associated TCR beta chains were confirmed in vitro to be specific for cytomegalovirus antigens. Strong co-occurrence of HLA alleles, especially DR and DQ, made assigning TCR associations to individual alleles difficult. The authors suggested that the approach could potentially be extended to other disease states and immunological phenotypes. In a later analysis, several top co-occurrence clusters were reported to appear linked to parvovirus B19, influenza, CMV and Epstein-Barr virus. In an earlier analysis of 587 of the donors, most TCR beta V segments appeared in productive rearrangements about 87% or about 30% of the time, broadly matching IMGT annotations. An association between a missense DCLRE1C variant and V-gene and J-gene trimming of TCR beta chains was found in a later genetic analysis and replicated in an independent cohort. Compared with the approximately 720-donor mean, donors in an Asian-associated ancestry cluster had fewer N-insertions in productive TCRs, according to a later genetic analysis. Some IMGT-functional V segments, including TRBV6-2 and TRBV6-3, could not be told apart with the 87-base-pair reads, so those segments were excluded. Because counts were too low, roughly 18 rarely observed V segments, including chromosome 9 orphons, were left out of the earlier analysis of some 640 of the donors. A total of fewer than 200 TCR beta chains were listed by the study as associated with cytomegalovirus. The only immune exposure information available for the cohort was CMV serostatus.

The library came from the immunoSEQ multiplex PCR assay. A mixture of 60 forward primers for TCR Vbeta segments and 13 reverse primers for TCR Jbeta segments was used in the multiplex PCR. A multiplex PCR assay on genomic DNA amplified the CDR3 region of rearranged TCR beta genes. The amplified TCR beta libraries were sequenced on the Illumina HiSeq System as 87-base-pair reads. For the original study's pipeline: A later analysis tallied tens of millions of unique TCR beta chains across the approximately 670 repertoires, and 10 million to 11 million of those chains were shared by two or more donors. Raw reads were error-corrected and collapsed into unique sequences with a nearest-neighbor algorithm that merged closely related sequences to remove PCR and sequencing errors. To assign V, D and J gene segments, CDR3 sequences were aligned to IMGT reference sequences. For a sequence to be retained, a match of at least six nucleotides to both a V gene segment and a J gene segment was required. Rearrangements were classified as productive when the CDR3 lacked stop codons and remained in frame with V and J, and all other rearrangements were classified as non-productive. CDR3 was defined according to IMGT convention as the region running from the second conserved V-encoded cysteine to the conserved J-encoded phenylalanine. In an earlier analysis of more than 550 of the donors, sequences lacking an unambiguous match to a single V gene segment were excluded. In an earlier analysis of 587 of the donors, V segments were called functional above 56.7% productive rearrangements and were called segregating when the between-donor standard deviation exceeded 5%. A statistical classification framework was built for diagnosing cytomegalovirus status from the catalog of TCR beta chain sequences. V and J gene assignment, in a later analysis, came from comparing TCR nucleotide sequences with IMGT/GENE-DB human TR gene sequences. A later analysis assigned CDR3 sequences and most-parsimonious VDJ recombination scenarios with the TCRdist pipeline. In a later analysis, each TCR beta chain was defined by its CDR3 amino acid sequence together with its V-gene family, and reads without a unique V-gene family were excluded. In a later analysis, approximately 590 highly shared, low-generation-probability nucleotide sequences were removed to address suspected cross-contamination and a sequencing artifact. For each public chain, a later analysis derived a clonal expansion index from normalized ranks of inferred template counts within each repertoire. In a later analysis, generation probabilities were computed using a VDJ recombination model fitted to out-of-frame rearrangements, and the results were checked against IGoR. A later analysis scored TCR-TCR, TCR-HLA and TCR-CMV co-occurrence with hypergeometric tests, applying a repertoire-size bias correction to TCR pairs. To estimate false discovery rates, a later analysis permuted the HLA or CMV assignments 20 times. In a later analysis, co-occurring TCRs were grouped using DBSCAN, with TCRdist sequence similarity added in when clustering inside HLA-allele-positive subsets. Co-occurrence clustering excluded repertoires with fewer than 30,000 or more than 120,000 public chains, plus five with anomalous nucleotide sharing. What TCRdb holds here is the immuneACCESS table cut down to in-frame rearrangements. Part of the clones is not present; checked against another copy, under half of the missing clones reflect an unresolved V gene, and the others are unexplained. V and J calls and clone size are given by that table; D and trimming were obtained from the DNA. Present in this sample are more than 200,000 clones, roughly 80% of which were seen just once. The ten most abundant clones make up about 0.23% of the sample.

Sequencing was carried out using PBMCs. The receptor was derived from a girl aged 2 to 10 in good health and CMV-seronegative. Rearrangement joined TRBV2 to TRBJ2-2, and 8 junction bases match TRBD2. The bases are TGTGCCAGCGGGAGCGGGAGTAACACCGGGGAGCTGTTTTTT. Translated, this is CASGSGSNTGELFF.